This T cell receptor beta chain was identified in a study of T cells in Graves' hyperthyroidism and ophthalmopathy. V lost 3 bases to trimming and J lost 2 bases, with 10 bases between them. The CDR3 is 15 residues long. The germline V gene has CDR1 MDHEN and CDR2 SYDVKM. This clonotype occurred many times. Amplification yielded TCR beta CDR3 regions, with RNA transcripts as the source. Primed by the HTBI set, a first-round RT-PCR was run on the TCR CDR3. TCRdb reanalysed the multiplex PCR reads using MiXCR and keeps one entry per CDR3 protein. The sample lists around 300,000 distinct CDR3 sequences; around 13% were seen once.

Sample: blood. The source of this sequence is a woman in her 30s with Graves' hyperthyroidism. The chain uses TRBV28 and TRBJ2-2, with D possibly TRBD1 on 5 matching bases. The CDR3 DNA reads as TGTGCCAGCAGTTTTAGGGGAATAAACACCGGGGAGCTGTTTTTT. It yields the protein CASSFRGINTGELFF.